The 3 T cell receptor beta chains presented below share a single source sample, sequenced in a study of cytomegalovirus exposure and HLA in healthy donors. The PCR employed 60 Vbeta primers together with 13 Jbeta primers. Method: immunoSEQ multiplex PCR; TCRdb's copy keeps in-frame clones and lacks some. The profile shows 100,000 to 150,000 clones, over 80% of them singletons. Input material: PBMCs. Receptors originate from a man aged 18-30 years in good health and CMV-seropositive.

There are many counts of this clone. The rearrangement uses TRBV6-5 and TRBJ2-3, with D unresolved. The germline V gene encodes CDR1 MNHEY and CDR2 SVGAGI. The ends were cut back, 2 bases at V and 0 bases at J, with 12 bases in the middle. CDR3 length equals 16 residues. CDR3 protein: CASSYLPRASTDTQYF. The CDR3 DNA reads TGTGCCAGCAGTTACCTACCCCGTGCTAGCACAGATACGCAGTATTTT.

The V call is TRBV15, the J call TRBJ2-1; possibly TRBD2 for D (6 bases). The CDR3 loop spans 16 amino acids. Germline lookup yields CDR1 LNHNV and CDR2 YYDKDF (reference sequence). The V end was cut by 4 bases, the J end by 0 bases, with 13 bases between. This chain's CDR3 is CATSKIAVPSYNEQFF. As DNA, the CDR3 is TGTGCCACCAGCAAAATAGCGGTTCCCTCCTACAATGAGCAGTTCTTC.

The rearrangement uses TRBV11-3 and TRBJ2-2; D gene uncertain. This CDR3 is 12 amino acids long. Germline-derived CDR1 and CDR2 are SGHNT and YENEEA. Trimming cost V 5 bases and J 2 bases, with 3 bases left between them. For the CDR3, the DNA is TGTGCCAGCAGCCAAAACACCGGGGAGCTGTTTTTT. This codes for CASSQNTGELFF.